This TCR beta chain was documented in a study of blood T cells in healthy people across ages. Combining a sample-barcoded 5' primer with a J-beta primer mix, a second PCR ran for 7 to 11 cycles. Tags on each cDNA molecule came from a template-switch adaptor with 12 random nucleotides. TCRdb re-called the 5' RACE reads through MiXCR, storing one row per CDR3 protein. The data contain 600,000 or so distinct CDR3 sequences, 21% of them singletons. This clonotype occurred a few times. Its antigen is undetermined. The germline V gene encodes CDR1 LNHDA and CDR2 SQIVND (reference sequence). CDR3 length equals 13 residues. Points from the study as a whole: Donors of long life had a larger count of naive CD4+ cells and greater diversity than aged donors. TCR beta diversity per million T cells fell roughly linearly with age. Since the PBMCs were unsorted, naive and antigen-experienced cells could not be conclusively compared.

Sequenced material: blood. The sequence came from a man between 65 and 85 years old in good health. The chain combines TRBV19 with TRBJ1-3; D possibly matches TRBD1 or TRBD2 (5 bases each). The J call is in doubt because the DNA end fits TRBJ2-2 better. The CDR3 coding sequence is TGTGCCAGTAGTATCGGGACCCAGGCGGAGCTGTTTTTT. Translating gives CASSIGTQAELFF.